One sample yielded the 14 T cell receptor beta chains listed below, sequenced in a study of blood T cell repertoires in COVID-19. Using immunoSEQ multiplex PCR, the repertoire was profiled, and TCRdb retains in-frame clones only, with some absent. The sample carries approximately 150,000 clones, 65% to 90% recorded once. The sequenced sample consisted of PBMCs or T cells enriched from blood (not recorded which). The receptor set was obtained from a man aged 50 or older who had recovered from COVID-19.

V gene TRBV29-1 combines with J gene TRBJ2-5; a possible D gene is TRBD1 (6 bases). CDR1 and CDR2 from the germline V gene are SQVTM and ANQGSEA. This CDR3 is built from 13 residues. The V end was cut by 6 bases, the J end by 5 bases, with 16 bases between. CDR3 region: CSVAGQHGETQYF. The CDR3 DNA follows: TGCAGCGTCGCAGGACAGCACGGGGAGACCCAGTACTTC.

V gene TRBV4-1 combines with J gene TRBJ2-7, with 7 bases identical to TRBD2. There are 16 residues in the CDR3. Germline CDR1 and CDR2: MGHRA and YSYEKL. J lost 0 bases, V lost 0 bases, and 5 bases had no gene match. CDR3 in DNA: TGCGCCAGCAGCCAAGAAGCGGGGCGAAGCTCCTACGAGCAGTACTTC. Its protein product is CASSQEAGRSSYEQYF.

The V gene is TRBV6-5, the J gene TRBJ1-5; TRBD1 agrees at 9 bases. CDR1 and CDR2 from the germline V gene are MNHEY and SVGAGI. The CDR3 consists of 15 residues. With 5 bases clipped from V and 7 bases from J, the junction kept 9 bases outside the gene matches. The CDR3 nucleotides read TGTGCCAGCAGTCCGGGACAGGGAGGAGGACAGCCCCAGCATTTT. As protein: CASSPGQGGGQPQHF.

This chain uses TRBV27 with TRBJ2-7; D perhaps matches TRBD1 (6 bases). CDR3 length: 15 amino acids. Germline assignment: CDR1 MNHEY and CDR2 SMNVEV (reference sequence). V lost 5 bases, J lost 6 bases, and 20 bases lay in between. The CDR3 region is CASSKLYRDGLEQYF. CDR3 coding DNA: TGTGCCAGCAGTAAGCTCTACAGGGACGGGCTCGAGCAGTACTTC.

A single count supports this clone. The rearrangement joins TRBV5-6 to TRBJ2-5; 7 bases are shared with TRBD1. Unmatched junction bases numbered 9, after V lost 4 bases and J lost 9 bases. This CDR3 is 13 amino acids long. Germline V gene lookup returns CDR1 SGHDT and CDR2 YYEEEE. CDR3 coding DNA: TGTGCCAGCAGCGCGGACAGGACCACGGCCCAGTACTTC. This gives the protein CASSADRTTAQYF.

The chain is built from TRBV27 and TRBJ1-2; 10 bases fit TRBD1. With 5 bases clipped from V and 9 bases from J, the junction kept 3 bases outside the gene matches. Germline CDR1 MNHEY, CDR2 SMNVEV (reference sequence). The CDR3 spans 12 residues. The CDR3 DNA reads as TGTGCCAGCAGTGGGGACAGGGGTAGCTACACCTTC. Amino acid sequence: CASSGDRGSYTF.

CDR3: CASSEVGRGGLKLFF. For the CDR3, the DNA is TGTGCCAGCAGTGAGGTTGGCAGGGGCGGATTAAAACTGTTTTTT. The V call is TRBV2, the J call TRBJ1-4; a weak D match, TRBD1 (6 bases). The germline V and J ends were trimmed by 3 bases and 10 bases, with 18 bases remaining between them. CDR3 length: 15 residues. The germline V gene encodes CDR1 SNHLY and CDR2 FYNNEI.

In DNA, the CDR3 is TGTGCCATCAAGGACAGGGATTATGGCTACACCTTC. As protein: CAIKDRDYGYTF. The chain links TRBV28 to TRBJ1-2, with 8 bases identical to TRBD1. Germline trimming cut 10 bases from V and 5 bases from J; bases unmatched to any gene: 6. From germline, CDR1 is MDHEN and CDR2 SYDVKM. The CDR3 runs 12 residues.

CDR3 amino acids: CASSTSTGWREQYF. DNA for the CDR3: TGTGCCAGCAGCACGTCAACCGGCTGGAGGGAGCAGTACTTC. The chain links TRBV6-5 to TRBJ2-7, with D tentatively TRBD2 (5 bases). V lost 6 bases, J lost 7 bases, and 19 bases lay in between. Germline lookup yields CDR1 MNHEY and CDR2 SVGAGI. This CDR3 contains 14 residues.

The chain links TRBV10-3 to TRBJ1-2; 7 bases map to TRBD1. The V gene's germline CDR1 is ENHRY and CDR2 SYGVKD. V lost 6 bases and J lost 2; bases outside the gene matches: 3. CDR3 length equals 13 residues. The CDR3 protein is CAISQQGNYGYTF. The CDR3 nucleotides are TGTGCCATCAGCCAACAGGGGAACTATGGCTACACCTTC.

This clone was detected only once. The chain combines TRBV28 with TRBJ2-3, with 10 bases lining up with TRBD2. CDR1 is MDHEN and CDR2 is SYDVKM in the germline V gene. CDR3 length: 15 residues. The J segment lost 2 bases and the V segment lost 4 bases, leaving 3 bases of the junction unmatched. DNA for the CDR3: TGTGCCAGCAGTTCGCTAGCGGGGGCCACAGATACGCAGTATTTT. It specifies CASSSLAGATDTQYF.

This clone was observed once. J is TRBJ2-7 and V is TRBV4-1; 8 bases line up with TRBD1. The CDR3 is 17 amino acids. Germline V gives CDR1 MGHRA, CDR2 YSYEKL. The J segment lost 0 bases and the V segment lost 0 bases, leaving 7 bases of the junction unmatched. CDR3 DNA: TGCGCCAGCAGCCAAGAACTTGGGACAGGTTACTCCTACGAGCAGTACTTC. This codes for CASSQELGTGYSYEQYF.

V and J are TRBV11-2 and TRBJ2-3; the match to TRBD2 covers 9 bases. Trimming removed 5 bases from V and 2 bases from J; junction bases left unmatched: 8. Germline V gene lookup returns CDR1 SGHAT and CDR2 FQNNGV. The CDR3 is 16 residues long. The CDR3 region is CASSGTRGGLTDTQYF. The CDR3 nucleotides are TGTGCCAGCAGCGGAACGCGGGGGGGCCTCACAGATACGCAGTATTTT.

The chain couples TRBV19 to TRBJ1-1; 7 bases line up with TRBD1. There are 14 residues in the CDR3. Germline CDR1 reads LNHDA; CDR2 reads SQIVND (reference sequence). The V gene end was trimmed by 7 bases and the J gene end by 1 base; junction bases not matched to a gene: 6. CDR3 nucleotides: TGTGCCAGTAACCCGACAGGGCGGAACACTGAAGCTTTCTTT. Protein sequence: CASNPTGRNTEAFF.